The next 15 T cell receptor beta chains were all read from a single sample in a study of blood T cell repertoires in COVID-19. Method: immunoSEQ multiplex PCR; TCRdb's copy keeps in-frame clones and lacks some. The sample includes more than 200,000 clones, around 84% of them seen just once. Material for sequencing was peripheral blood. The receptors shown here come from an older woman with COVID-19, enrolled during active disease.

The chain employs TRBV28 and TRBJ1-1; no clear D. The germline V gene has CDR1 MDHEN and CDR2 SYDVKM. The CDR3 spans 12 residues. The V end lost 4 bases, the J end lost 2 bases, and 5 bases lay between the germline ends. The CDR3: CASSSPNTEAFF. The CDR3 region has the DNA TGTGCCAGCAGTTCCCCAAACACTGAAGCTTTCTTT.

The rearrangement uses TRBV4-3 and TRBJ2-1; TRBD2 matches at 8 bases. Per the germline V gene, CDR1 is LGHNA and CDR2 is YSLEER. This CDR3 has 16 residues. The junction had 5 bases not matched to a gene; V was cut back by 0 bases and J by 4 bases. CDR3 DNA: TGCGCCAGCAGCCAAGAAGGACCGGGAGGGTACAATGAGCAGTTCTTC. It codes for CASSQEGPGGYNEQFF.

As DNA, the CDR3 is TGTGCCTGGAGTAGGTTAGCGGGAGCCCATGAGCAGTTCTTC. It translates to CAWSRLAGAHEQFF. The V gene is TRBV30, the J gene TRBJ2-1; TRBD2 matches at 9 bases. The germline gives CDR1 GTSNPN, CDR2 SVGIG (reference sequence). CDR3 length: 14 amino acids. The V gene end was trimmed by 2 bases and the J gene end by 8 bases; junction bases not matched to a gene: 7. Full variable domain (remainder filled in from reference TRBV30 and TRBJ2-1): SQTIHQWPATLVQPVGSPLSLECTVEGTSNPNLYWYRQAAGRGLQLLFYSVGIGQISSEVPQNLSASRPQDRQFILSSKKLLLSDSGFYLCAWSRLAGAHEQFFGPGTRLTVL.

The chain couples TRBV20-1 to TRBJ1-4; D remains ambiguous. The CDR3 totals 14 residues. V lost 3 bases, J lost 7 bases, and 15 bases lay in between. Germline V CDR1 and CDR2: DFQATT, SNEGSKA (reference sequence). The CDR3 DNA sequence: TGCAGTGCTAGTTCCCCGGTAAGAGGTGAAAAACTGTTTTTT. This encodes CSASSPVRGEKLFF.

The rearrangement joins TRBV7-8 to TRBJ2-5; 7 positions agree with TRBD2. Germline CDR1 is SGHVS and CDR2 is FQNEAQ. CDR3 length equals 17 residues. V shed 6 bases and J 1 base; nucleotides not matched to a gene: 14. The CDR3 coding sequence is TGTGCCAGCAGTCTAAGAGTGGCCTGGGGGGGCCAAGAGACCCAGTACTTC. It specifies CASSLRVAWGGQETQYF. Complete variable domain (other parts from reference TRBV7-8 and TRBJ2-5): GAGVSQSPRYKVAKRGQDVALRCDPISGHVSLFWYQQALGQGPEFLTYFQNEAQLDKSGLPSDRFFAERPEGSVSTLKIQRTQQEDSAVYLCASSLRVAWGGQETQYFGPGTRLLVL.

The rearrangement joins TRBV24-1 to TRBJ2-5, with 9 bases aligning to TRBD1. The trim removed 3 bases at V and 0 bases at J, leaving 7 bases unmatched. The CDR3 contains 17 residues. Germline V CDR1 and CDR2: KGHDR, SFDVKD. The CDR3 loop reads CATSDIYGTGNQETQYF. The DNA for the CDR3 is TGTGCCACCAGTGATATTTACGGGACAGGGAACCAAGAGACCCAGTACTTC.

CDR3 loop: CASSRTSGSGEQFF. CDR3 in DNA: TGTGCCAGCAGTCGGACTAGCGGGAGCGGTGAGCAGTTCTTC. V gene TRBV6-5 combines with J gene TRBJ2-1; 13 bases are a match to TRBD2. The junction had 4 bases not matched to a gene; V was cut back by 5 bases and J by 9 bases. This CDR3 is 14 amino acids long. CDR1 MNHEY and CDR2 SVGAGI come from the germline V gene.

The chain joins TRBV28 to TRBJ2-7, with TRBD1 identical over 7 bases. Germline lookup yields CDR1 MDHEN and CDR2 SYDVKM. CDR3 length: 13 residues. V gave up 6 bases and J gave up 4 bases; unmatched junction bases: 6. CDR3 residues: CASRRQGGYEQYF. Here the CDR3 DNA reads TGTGCCAGCAGACGACAGGGTGGGTACGAGCAGTACTTC.

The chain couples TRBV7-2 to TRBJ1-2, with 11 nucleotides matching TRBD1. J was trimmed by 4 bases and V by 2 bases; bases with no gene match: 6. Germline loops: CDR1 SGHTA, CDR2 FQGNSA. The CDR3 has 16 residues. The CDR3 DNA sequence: TGTGCCAGCAGCTTACCGGGACAGGGGGAAACCTATGGCTACACCTTC. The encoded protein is CASSLPGQGETYGYTF.

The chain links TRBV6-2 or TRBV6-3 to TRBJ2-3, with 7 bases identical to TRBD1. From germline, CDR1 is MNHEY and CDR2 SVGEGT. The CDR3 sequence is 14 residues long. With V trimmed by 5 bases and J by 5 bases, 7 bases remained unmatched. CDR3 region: CASSEGTALDTQYF. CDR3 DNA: TGTGCCAGCAGTGAGGGGACAGCGCTAGATACGCAGTATTTT.

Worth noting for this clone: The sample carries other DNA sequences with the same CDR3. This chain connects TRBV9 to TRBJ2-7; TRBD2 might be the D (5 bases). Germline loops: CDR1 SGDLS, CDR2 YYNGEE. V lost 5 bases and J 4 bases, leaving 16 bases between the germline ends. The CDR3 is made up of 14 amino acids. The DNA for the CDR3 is TGTGCCAGCAGTGTGGGAGCAGAACGGTACGAGCAGTACTTC. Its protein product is CASSVGAERYEQYF.

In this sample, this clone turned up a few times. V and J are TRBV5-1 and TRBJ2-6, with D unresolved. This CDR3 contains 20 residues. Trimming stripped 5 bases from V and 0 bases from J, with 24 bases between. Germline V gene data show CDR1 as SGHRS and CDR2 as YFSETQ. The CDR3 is CASSSSISPSPVSGANVLTF. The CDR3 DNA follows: TGCGCCAGCAGTTCCTCTATTAGTCCCTCACCCGTCTCTGGGGCCAACGTCCTGACTTTC.

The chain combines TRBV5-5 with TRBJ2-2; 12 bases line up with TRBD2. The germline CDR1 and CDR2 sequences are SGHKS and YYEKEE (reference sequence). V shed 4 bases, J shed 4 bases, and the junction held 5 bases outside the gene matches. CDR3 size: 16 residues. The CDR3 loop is CASSQTSGGSTGELFF. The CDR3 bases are TGTGCCAGCAGCCAGACTAGCGGGGGATCCACCGGGGAGCTGTTTTTT.

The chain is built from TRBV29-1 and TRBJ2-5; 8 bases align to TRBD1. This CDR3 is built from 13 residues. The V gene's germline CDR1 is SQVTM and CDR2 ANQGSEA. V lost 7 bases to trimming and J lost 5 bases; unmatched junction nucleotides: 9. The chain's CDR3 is CSGRTGSFETQYF. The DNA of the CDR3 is TGCAGCGGCAGGACAGGGAGTTTTGAGACCCAGTACTTC.

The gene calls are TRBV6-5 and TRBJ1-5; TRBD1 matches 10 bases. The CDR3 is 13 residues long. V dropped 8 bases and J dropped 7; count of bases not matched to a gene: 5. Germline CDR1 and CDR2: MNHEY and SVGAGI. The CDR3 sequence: CASAGTGEQPQHF. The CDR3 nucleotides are TGTGCCAGCGCCGGGACAGGGGAACAGCCCCAGCATTTT.